Below, 11 T cell receptor beta chains from the same sample are listed, as sequenced in a study of cytomegalovirus exposure and HLA in healthy donors. The PCR was carried out with 60 Vbeta primers and 13 Jbeta primers. Clones were sequenced by immunoSEQ multiplex PCR, and TCRdb holds only the in-frame ones, with some missing. The table lists approximately 150,000 clones, 60% to 80% of them singletons. Material for sequencing was PBMCs. These receptors were obtained from a male donor in good health and CMV-seronegative.

This sequence joins TRBV29-1 and TRBJ2-3; 9 positions match TRBD1. The germline V gene has CDR1 SQVTM and CDR2 ANQGSEA. The J segment lost 6 bases and the V segment lost 3 bases, leaving 1 base of the junction unmatched. This CDR3 has 12 amino acids. As DNA, the CDR3 is TGCAGCGTTGACGGGACAGGGGATACGCAGTATTTT. Amino acids: CSVDGTGDTQYF.

This clone was seen only a few times. The rearrangement links TRBV27 to TRBJ2-3, with 10 bases matching TRBD1. With V trimmed by 2 bases and J by 6 bases, 20 bases remained unmatched. The CDR3 is made up of 20 amino acids. Germline CDR1 reads MNHEY; CDR2 reads SMNVEV (reference sequence). The CDR3 nucleotides are TGTGCCAGCAGTTTAGTCCTCCTAGACAGGGGGCTCACCCAAATCGATACGCAGTATTTT. This codes for CASSLVLLDRGLTQIDTQYF.

The chain joins TRBV28 to TRBJ2-5, with a tentative D call TRBD2 (5 bases). From germline, CDR1 is MDHEN and CDR2 SYDVKM. The V end was cut by 7 bases, the J end by 3 bases, with 12 bases between. The CDR3 is 13 amino acids. The CDR3 nucleotides read TGTGCCAGCAATCGTGGGCGGGAAGAGACCCAGTACTTC. Encoded protein: CASNRGREETQYF.

The CDR3 sequence: CASAWGDNTEAFF. In DNA form, the CDR3 reads TGTGCCAGCGCTTGGGGCGATAACACTGAAGCTTTCTTT. The chain recombines TRBV6-6 with TRBJ1-1, with D tentatively TRBD1 (5 bases). The CDR3 contains 13 residues. From germline, CDR1 is MNHNY and CDR2 SVGAGI (reference sequence). Trimming took off 8 bases at V and 2 bases at J, with 12 bases between the two ends.

This chain connects TRBV5-8 to TRBJ2-1; TRBD1 agrees at 7 bases. The trim removed 4 bases at V and 9 bases at J, leaving 7 bases unmatched. In germline, CDR1 is SGHTS, CDR2 YDEGEE. The CDR3 has 13 residues. CDR3 loop: CASSIDRATEQFF. The CDR3 DNA is TGTGCCAGCAGCATAGACAGGGCTACTGAGCAGTTCTTC.

J is TRBJ2-1 and V is TRBV5-4; 10 positions match TRBD2. CDR1 is SGHNT, CDR2 YYREEE, per germline (reference sequence). The CDR3 loop spans 17 amino acids. After removal of 0 bases from V and 4 bases from J, the junction contained 7 bases not matched to a gene. The DNA for the CDR3 is TGTGCCAGCAGCTTGGCCACGGGACTAGCGTTTTACAATGAGCAGTTCTTC. Amino acids: CASSLATGLAFYNEQFF.

The chain uses TRBV27 and TRBJ2-7; D possibly corresponds to TRBD1 (6 bases). V was cut by 5 bases and J by 4 bases, with 18 bases left in between. The CDR3 is made up of 15 amino acids. Per germline, CDR1 MNHEY and CDR2 SMNVEV (reference sequence). CDR3 region: CASSLEWDTLYEQYF. CDR3 DNA: TGTGCCAGCAGTCTCGAATGGGACACCTTGTACGAGCAGTACTTC.

The rearrangement links TRBV10-3 to TRBJ2-1; unclear D gene. The germline V gene encodes CDR1 ENHRY and CDR2 SYGVKD. Between the trimmed V and J ends, which lost 9 bases and 5 bases, there was a span of 11 bases. This CDR3 comprises 12 residues. As DNA, the CDR3 is TGTGCCATTTCATCCCCGGACAATGAGCAGTTCTTC. Its protein is CAISSPDNEQFF.

DNA for the CDR3: TGTGCCAGCAGTGCCACGCGTCGCGAGCAGTACTTC. This gives the protein CASSATRREQYF. The rearrangement joins TRBV7-2 to TRBJ2-7; D gene ambiguous. CDR1 SGHTA and CDR2 FQGNSA come from the germline V gene. V lost 6 bases to trimming and J lost 6 bases, with 12 bases between them. This CDR3 region has 12 residues.

As to this clone: The junction does not match germline at one end; this may be a read error. The V gene is TRBV27, the J gene TRBJ1-6; D is ambiguous. Per the germline V gene, CDR1 is MNHEY and CDR2 is SMNVEV (reference sequence). This CDR3 spans 14 amino acids. The chain's CDR3 is CAGSLEGPNSPLHF. In nucleotides, the CDR3 is TGTGCCGGCAGTTTGGAGGGCCCAAATTCACCCCTCCACTTT.

CDR3 DNA sequence: TGCGCCAGCAGCCACTACAGGGGAGAGGGGTACAATGAGCAGTTCTTC. It encodes CASSHYRGEGYNEQFF. V gene TRBV5-1 combines with J gene TRBJ2-1; 7 nucleotides align to TRBD1. This CDR3 has 16 amino acids. CDR1 is SGHRS and CDR2 is YFSETQ in the germline V gene. The junction had 11 bases not matched to a gene; V was cut back by 4 bases and J by 4 bases.